This T cell receptor beta chain is drawn from a study of T-cell reconstitution after alpha-beta-depleted transplantation in children. Germline CDR1 reads MDHEN; CDR2 reads SYDVKM. This CDR3 spans 14 amino acids. V was clipped by 3 bases and J by 12 bases, with 21 bases between them. Unique molecular identifiers featured in how the TCRbeta library was prepared. MiXCR, applied by TCRdb to the PCR reads, yields one record per CDR3 protein. The table lists roughly 300,000 distinct CDR3 sequences, 10% of them singletons, with 2% to 3% in the top ten. The sequence was obtained from a human donor who donated a stem cell graft to a child with acute lymphoblastic leukemia. The sequencing here drew on PBMCs from the stem cell graft donor, taken from the stem cell graft. The V gene is TRBV28, the J gene TRBJ2-7; the D gene is possibly TRBD2 (6 bases). The chain's CDR3 is CASSLALSGTLPYF. CDR3 DNA sequence: TGTGCCAGCAGTTTGGCTCTCTCAGGGACTCTCCCGTACTTC. Based on the CDR3 plus reference TRBV28 and TRBJ2-7, the full variable domain is DVKVTQSSRYLVKRTGEKVFLECVQDMDHENMFWYRQDPGLGLRLIYFSYDVKMKEKGDIPEGYSVSREKKERFSLILESASTNQTSMYLCASSLALSGTLPYFGPGTRLTVT.